Described below is a single TCR beta chain sequence and its context. No antigen is known for it. The sample belongs to a study of T cell repertoires and HLA-DP antigens. Sequencing was performed with immunoSEQ multiplex PCR; in TCRdb, only in-frame clones are kept and a portion is missing. The top ten hold over 0.25% of the sample, which has about 120,000 clones, 80% to 95% seen once. Sequencing used CD4+ T cells from PBMCs. The sequence came from a woman between 18 and 29 years old in good health and CMV-seronegative.

In DNA, the CDR3 is TGTGCCAGCAGTTTTGTCCGACAGGTCCCAGCTAAAAACATTCAGTACTTC. It translates to CASSFVRQVPAKNIQYF. The V and J genes are TRBV28 and TRBJ2-4; tentative D call: TRBD1 (6 bases). The CDR3 covers 17 residues. The germline gives CDR1 MDHEN, CDR2 SYDVKM. The V end was cut by 3 bases, the J end by 4 bases, with 19 bases between.